This T cell receptor (beta chain) comes out of a study of T cells in Graves' hyperthyroidism and ophthalmopathy. Study overall: Peripheral blood was taken when the disease was first diagnosed, before any treatment began.

RNA transcripts served as the template for amplifying TCR beta CDR3 regions. When the TCR CDR3 underwent first-round RT-PCR, the HTBI primer set was used. In TCRdb, the multiplex PCR reads were re-called with MiXCR into one record per CDR3 protein. Of hundreds of thousands of distinct CDR3 sequences in the sample, around 15% are singletons; the top ten hold roughly 19%. J was trimmed by 0 bases and V by 0 bases; bases with no gene match: 5. The CDR3 is 18 amino acids. CDR1 and CDR2 (germline): DFQATT, SNEGSKA (reference sequence). This clonotype was counted many times. The receptor was isolated from a woman aged 55-70 years with Graves' ophthalmopathy. The source material was blood. The chain has TRBV20-1 and TRBJ2-5, with 15 bases matching TRBD2. Here the CDR3 DNA reads TGCAGTGCTAGAGATCGGGGACTAGCGGGAGGATACCAAGAGACCCAGTACTTC. Encoded protein: CSARDRGLAGGYQETQYF.